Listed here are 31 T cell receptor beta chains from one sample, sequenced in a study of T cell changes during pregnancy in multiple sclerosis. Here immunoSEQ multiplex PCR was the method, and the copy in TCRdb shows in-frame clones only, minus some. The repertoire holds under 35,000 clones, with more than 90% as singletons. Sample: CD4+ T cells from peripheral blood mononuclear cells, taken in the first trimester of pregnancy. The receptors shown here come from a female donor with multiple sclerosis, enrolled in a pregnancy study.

CDR3 region: CASSQGVAGDHLGEETQYF. CDR3 nucleotides: TGTGCCAGCTCACAGGGGGTCGCAGGGGACCATCTCGGGGAAGAGACCCAGTACTTC. J is TRBJ2-5 and V is TRBV18; D is perhaps TRBD1 (6 bases). The CDR3 consists of 19 residues. Germline assignment: CDR1 KGHSH and CDR2 LQKENI. V lost 4 bases and J 3 bases, leaving 27 bases between the germline ends.

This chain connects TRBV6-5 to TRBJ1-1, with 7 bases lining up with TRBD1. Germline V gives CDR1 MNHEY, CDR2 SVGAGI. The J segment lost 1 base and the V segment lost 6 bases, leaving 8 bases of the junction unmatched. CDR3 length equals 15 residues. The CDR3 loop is CASRKGGDGNTEAFF. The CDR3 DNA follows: TGTGCCAGCAGAAAAGGGGGCGACGGGAACACTGAAGCTTTCTTT.

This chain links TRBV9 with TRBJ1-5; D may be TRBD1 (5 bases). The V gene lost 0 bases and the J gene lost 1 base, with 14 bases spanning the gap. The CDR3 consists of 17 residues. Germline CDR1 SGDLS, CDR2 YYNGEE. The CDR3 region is CASSVVLRVASNQPQHF. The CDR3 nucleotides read TGTGCCAGCAGCGTAGTGCTCAGGGTGGCGAGCAATCAGCCCCAGCATTTT.

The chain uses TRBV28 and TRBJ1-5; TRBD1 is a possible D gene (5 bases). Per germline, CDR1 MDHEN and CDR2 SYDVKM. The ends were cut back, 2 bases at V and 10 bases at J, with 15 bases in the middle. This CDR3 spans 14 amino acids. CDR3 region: CASSLLGARGPQHF. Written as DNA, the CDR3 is TGTGCCAGCAGTTTACTAGGGGCCCGAGGCCCCCAGCATTTT.

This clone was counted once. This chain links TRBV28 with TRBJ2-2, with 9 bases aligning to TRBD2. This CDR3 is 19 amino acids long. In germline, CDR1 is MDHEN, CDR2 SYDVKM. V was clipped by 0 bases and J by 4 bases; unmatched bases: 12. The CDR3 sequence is CASSLWAGGGLASTGELFF. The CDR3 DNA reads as TGTGCCAGCAGTTTATGGGCGGGGGGTGGACTAGCGTCCACCGGGGAGCTGTTTTTT.

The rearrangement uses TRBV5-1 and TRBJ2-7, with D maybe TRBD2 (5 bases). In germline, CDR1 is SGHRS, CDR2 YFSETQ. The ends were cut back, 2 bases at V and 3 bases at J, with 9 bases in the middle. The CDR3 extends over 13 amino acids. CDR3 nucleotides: TGCGCCAGCAGCTTAGAGGGAATCTACGAGCAGTACTTC. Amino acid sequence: CASSLEGIYEQYF.

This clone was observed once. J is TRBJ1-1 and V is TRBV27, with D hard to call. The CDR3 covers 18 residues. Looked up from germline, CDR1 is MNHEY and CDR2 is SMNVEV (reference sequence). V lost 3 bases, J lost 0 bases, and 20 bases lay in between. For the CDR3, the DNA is TGTGCCAGCAGTTTCTCCCGGAGGCCAGACTCCATGAACACTGAAGCTTTCTTT. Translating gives CASSFSRRPDSMNTEAFF.

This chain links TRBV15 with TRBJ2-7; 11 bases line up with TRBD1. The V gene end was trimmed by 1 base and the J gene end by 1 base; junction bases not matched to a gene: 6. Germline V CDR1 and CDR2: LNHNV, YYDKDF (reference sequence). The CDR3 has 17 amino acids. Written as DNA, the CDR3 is TGTGCCACCAGCAGAGGCTTGGGGACAGGGGGGTCCTACGAGCAGTACTTC. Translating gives CATSRGLGTGGSYEQYF.

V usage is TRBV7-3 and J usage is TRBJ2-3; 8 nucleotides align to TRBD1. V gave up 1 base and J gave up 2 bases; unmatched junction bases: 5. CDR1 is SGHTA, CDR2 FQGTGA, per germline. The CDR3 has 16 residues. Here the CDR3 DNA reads TGTGCCAGCAGCTTAATGGGGGACAGGTACACAGATACGCAGTATTTT. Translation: CASSLMGDRYTDTQYF.

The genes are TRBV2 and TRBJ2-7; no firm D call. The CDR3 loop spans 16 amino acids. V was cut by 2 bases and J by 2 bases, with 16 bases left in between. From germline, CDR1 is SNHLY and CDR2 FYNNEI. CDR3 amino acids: CASSEWYGVPTYEQYF. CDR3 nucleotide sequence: TGTGCCAGCAGTGAATGGTACGGTGTCCCTACCTACGAGCAGTACTTC.

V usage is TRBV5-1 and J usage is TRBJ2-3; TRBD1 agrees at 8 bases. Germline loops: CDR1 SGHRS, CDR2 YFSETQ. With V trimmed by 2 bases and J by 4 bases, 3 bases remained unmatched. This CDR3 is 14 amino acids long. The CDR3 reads CASSLVQGADTQYF. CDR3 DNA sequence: TGCGCCAGCAGCTTAGTACAGGGGGCAGATACGCAGTATTTT.

The CDR3 region is CASSSRDSLFNEKLFF. The CDR3 region has the DNA TGTGCCAGCAGCTCCAGGGACAGCTTATTTAATGAAAAACTGTTTTTT. The chain links TRBV13 to TRBJ1-4; 7 bases are shared with TRBD1. V was pared by 4 bases and J by 4 bases, with 9 bases of the junction left unmatched. Germline lookup yields CDR1 PRHDT and CDR2 FYEKMQ (reference sequence). CDR3 length: 16 residues.

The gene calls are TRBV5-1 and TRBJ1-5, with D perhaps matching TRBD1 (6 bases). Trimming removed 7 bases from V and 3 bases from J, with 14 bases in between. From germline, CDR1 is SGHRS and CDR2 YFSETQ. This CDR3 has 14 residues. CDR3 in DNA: TGCGCCAGCGCCCCTACAGGGCCCAATCAGCCCCAGCATTTT. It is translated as CASAPTGPNQPQHF.

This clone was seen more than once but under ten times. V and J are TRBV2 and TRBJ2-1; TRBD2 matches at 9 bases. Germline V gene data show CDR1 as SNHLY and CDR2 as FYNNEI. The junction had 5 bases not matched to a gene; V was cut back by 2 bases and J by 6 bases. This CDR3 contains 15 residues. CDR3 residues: CASSERSGGFNEQFF. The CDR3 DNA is TGTGCCAGCAGTGAAAGAAGCGGGGGGTTCAATGAGCAGTTCTTC.

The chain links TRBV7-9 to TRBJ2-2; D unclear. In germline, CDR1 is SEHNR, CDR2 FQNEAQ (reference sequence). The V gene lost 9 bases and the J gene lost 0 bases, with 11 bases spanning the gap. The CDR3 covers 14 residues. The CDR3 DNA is TGTGCCAGTAGGCAGGCCGCGAACACCGGGGAGCTGTTTTTT. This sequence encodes CASRQAANTGELFF. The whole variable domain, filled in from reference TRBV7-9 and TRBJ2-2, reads DTGVSQNPRHKITKRGQNVTFRCDPISEHNRLYWYRQTLGQGPEFLTYFQNEAQLEKSRLLSDRFSAERPKGSFSTLEIQRTEQGDSAMYLCASRQAANTGELFFGEGSRLTVL.

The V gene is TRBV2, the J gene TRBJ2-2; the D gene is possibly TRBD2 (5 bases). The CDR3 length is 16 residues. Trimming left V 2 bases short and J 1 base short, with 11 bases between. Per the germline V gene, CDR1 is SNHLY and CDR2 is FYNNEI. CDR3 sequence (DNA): TGTGCCAGCAGTGAAATGCAACTAGGGAACACCGGGGAGCTGTTTTTT. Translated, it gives CASSEMQLGNTGELFF.

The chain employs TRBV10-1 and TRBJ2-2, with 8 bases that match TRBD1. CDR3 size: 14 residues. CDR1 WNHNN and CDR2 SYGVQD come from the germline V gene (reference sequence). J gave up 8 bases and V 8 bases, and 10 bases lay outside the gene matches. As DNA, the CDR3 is TGCGCCAGCCAACAGGGGGACCGACCGGGGGAGCTGTTTTTT. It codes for CASQQGDRPGELFF.

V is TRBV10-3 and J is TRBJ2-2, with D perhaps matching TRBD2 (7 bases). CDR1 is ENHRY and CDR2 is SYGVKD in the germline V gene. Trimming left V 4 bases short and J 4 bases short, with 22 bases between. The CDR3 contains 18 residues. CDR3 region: CAISGSRNGGLSTGELFF. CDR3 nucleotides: TGTGCCATCAGTGGTTCGAGAAACGGGGGGCTCTCCACCGGGGAGCTGTTTTTT.

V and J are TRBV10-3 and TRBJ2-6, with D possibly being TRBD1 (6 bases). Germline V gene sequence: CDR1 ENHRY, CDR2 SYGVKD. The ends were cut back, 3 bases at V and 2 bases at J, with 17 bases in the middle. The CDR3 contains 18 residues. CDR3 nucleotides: TGTGCCATCAGTGATCGAATAGGGGGTGGGACTGGGGCCAACGTCCTGACTTTC. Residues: CAISDRIGGGTGANVLTF.

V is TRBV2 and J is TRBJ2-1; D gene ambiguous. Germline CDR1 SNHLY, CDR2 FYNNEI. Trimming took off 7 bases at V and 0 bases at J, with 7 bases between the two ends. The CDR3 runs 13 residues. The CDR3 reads CASTYDSYNEQFF. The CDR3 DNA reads TGTGCCAGCACCTACGACTCCTACAATGAGCAGTTCTTC.

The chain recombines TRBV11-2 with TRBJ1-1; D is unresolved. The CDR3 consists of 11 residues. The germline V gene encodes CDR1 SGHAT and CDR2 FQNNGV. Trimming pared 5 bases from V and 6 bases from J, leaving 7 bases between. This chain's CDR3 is CASSPYSEAFF. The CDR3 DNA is TGTGCCAGCAGCCCCTACTCTGAAGCTTTCTTT.

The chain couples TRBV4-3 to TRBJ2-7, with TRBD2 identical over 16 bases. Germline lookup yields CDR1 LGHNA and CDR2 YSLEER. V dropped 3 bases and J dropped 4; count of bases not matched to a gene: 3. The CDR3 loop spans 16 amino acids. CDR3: CASSQGLAGGAYEQYF. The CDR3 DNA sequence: TGCGCCAGCAGCCAGGGACTAGCGGGGGGGGCATACGAGCAGTACTTC.

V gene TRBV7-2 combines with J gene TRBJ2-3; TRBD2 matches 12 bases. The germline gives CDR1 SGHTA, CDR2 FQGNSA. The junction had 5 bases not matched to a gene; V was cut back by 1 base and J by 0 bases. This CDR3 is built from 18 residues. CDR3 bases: TGTGCCAGCAGCTTAGGACTAGCGGGGGCCCTTAGCACAGATACGCAGTATTTT. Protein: CASSLGLAGALSTDTQYF.

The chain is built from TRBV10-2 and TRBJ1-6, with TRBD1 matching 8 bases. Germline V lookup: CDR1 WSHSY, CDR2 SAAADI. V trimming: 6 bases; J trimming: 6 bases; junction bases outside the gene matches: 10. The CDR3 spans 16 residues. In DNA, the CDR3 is TGCGCCAGCAGCCGGGGTTCGGACAGGGTTAATTCACCCCTCCACTTT. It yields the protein CASSRGSDRVNSPLHF.

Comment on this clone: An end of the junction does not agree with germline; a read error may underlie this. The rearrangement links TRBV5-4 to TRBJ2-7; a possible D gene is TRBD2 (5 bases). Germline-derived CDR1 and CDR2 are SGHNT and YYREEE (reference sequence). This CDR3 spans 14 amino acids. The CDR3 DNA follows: TGTGCCAGCACACGGGGTCCTAGCTCCTACGGGCAGTACTTC. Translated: CASTRGPSSYGQYF.

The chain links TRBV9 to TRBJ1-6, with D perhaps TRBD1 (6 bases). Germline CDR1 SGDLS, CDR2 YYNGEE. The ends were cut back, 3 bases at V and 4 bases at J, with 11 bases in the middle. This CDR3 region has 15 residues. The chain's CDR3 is CASSGDTAYNSPLHF. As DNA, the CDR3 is TGTGCCAGCAGCGGGGACACAGCTTATAATTCACCCCTCCACTTT.

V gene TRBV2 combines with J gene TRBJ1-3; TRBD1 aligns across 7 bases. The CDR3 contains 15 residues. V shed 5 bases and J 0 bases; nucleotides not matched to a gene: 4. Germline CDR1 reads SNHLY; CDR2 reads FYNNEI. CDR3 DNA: TGTGCCAGCAGTTTACAGGGGACCTCTGGAAACACCATATATTTT. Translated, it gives CASSLQGTSGNTIYF.

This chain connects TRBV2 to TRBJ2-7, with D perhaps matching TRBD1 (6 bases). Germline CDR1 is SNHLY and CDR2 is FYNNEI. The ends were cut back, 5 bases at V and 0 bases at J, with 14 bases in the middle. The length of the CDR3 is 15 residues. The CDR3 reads CASSYRAPSSYEQYF. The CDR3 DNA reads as TGTGCCAGCAGTTACAGGGCTCCGAGCTCCTACGAGCAGTACTTC.

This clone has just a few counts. The CDR3 sequence is CASSEAARSGYTF. The CDR3 DNA sequence: TGTGCCAGCAGTGAAGCTGCGAGGTCCGGCTACACCTTC. The chain uses TRBV6-1 and TRBJ1-2; D unresolved. The germline V gene has CDR1 MNHNS and CDR2 SASEGT. The CDR3 runs 13 residues. Trimming took off 0 bases at V and 8 bases at J, with 10 bases between the two ends.

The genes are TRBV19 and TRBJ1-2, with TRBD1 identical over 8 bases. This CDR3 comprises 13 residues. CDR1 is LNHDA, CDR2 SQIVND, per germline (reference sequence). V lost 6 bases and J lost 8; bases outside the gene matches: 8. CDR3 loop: CASRPQDREGYTF. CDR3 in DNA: TGTGCCAGTAGACCACAGGACAGGGAAGGCTACACCTTC.

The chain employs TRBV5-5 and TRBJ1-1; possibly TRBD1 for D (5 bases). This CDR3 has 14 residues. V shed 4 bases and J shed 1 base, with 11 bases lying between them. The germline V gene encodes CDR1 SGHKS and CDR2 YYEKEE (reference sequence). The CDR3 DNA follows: TGTGCCAGCAGCGCAGGGTATCAGAACACTGAAGCTTTCTTT. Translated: CASSAGYQNTEAFF.